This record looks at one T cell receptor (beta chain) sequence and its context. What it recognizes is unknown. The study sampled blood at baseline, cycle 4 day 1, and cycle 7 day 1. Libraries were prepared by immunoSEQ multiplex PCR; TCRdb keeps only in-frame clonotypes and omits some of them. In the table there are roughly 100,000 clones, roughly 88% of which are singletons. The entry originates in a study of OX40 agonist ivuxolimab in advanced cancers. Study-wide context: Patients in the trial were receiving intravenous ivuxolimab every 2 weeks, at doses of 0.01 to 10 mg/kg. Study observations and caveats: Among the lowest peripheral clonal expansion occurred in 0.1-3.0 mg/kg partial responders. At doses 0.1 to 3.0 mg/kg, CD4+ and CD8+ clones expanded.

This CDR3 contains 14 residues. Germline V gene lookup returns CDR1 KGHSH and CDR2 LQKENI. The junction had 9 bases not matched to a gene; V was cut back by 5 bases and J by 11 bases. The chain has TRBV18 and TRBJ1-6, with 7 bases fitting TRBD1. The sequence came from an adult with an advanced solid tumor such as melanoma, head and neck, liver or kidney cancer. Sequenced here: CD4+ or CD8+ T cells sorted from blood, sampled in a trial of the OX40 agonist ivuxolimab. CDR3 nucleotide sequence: TGTGCCAGCTCAACCGGGACAGACGTACCACCCCTCCACTTT. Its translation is CASSTGTDVPPLHF.